One sample yielded the 26 T cell receptor beta chains listed below, sequenced in a study of technical replicates of blood from a handful of donors. Assay used: immunoSEQ multiplex PCR; TCRdb lists only in-frame clones, some missing. Of 75,000 to 100,000 clones in the sample, just over 90% are singletons; the top ten hold under 0.3%. Sequencing used T cells isolated from PBMCs. The receptors here all came from a human donor in good health.

The chain is built from TRBV29-1 and TRBJ2-5, with 10 bases identical to TRBD2. CDR1 and CDR2 from the germline V gene are SQVTM and ANQGSEA. J gave up 5 bases and V 2 bases, and 5 bases lay outside the gene matches. The CDR3 consists of 14 residues. The CDR3 is CSVEPAGGSETQYF. The DNA for the CDR3 is TGCAGCGTTGAACCAGCGGGAGGGTCGGAGACCCAGTACTTC.

The chain combines TRBV28 with TRBJ1-2; 10 bases are a match to TRBD1. The germline V gene encodes CDR1 MDHEN and CDR2 SYDVKM. The CDR3 spans 12 residues. The DNA for the CDR3 is TGTGCAGTAATCGGGACAGGGGCTGGCTACACCTTC. Translating gives CAVIGTGAGYTF.

This sequence joins TRBV19 and TRBJ1-5; a possible D gene is TRBD1 (5 bases). CDR1 and CDR2 from the germline V gene are LNHDA and SQIVND (reference sequence). V shed 3 bases and J shed 5 bases, with 14 bases lying between them. The CDR3 has 15 amino acids. The CDR3 bases are TGTGCCAGTAGTATGGTTGGGAGGGGCGATCAGCCCCAGCATTTT. Protein product: CASSMVGRGDQPQHF.

The CDR3 here is CASSLGPTAAAFTDTQYF. CDR3 DNA: TGTGCCAGCAGCTTAGGTCCGACTGCAGCGGCCTTCACAGATACGCAGTATTTT. The gene calls are TRBV7-9 and TRBJ2-3; weak D call: TRBD2 (5 bases). The CDR3 sequence is 18 residues long. Deletions cut 1 base from V and 2 bases from J, with 19 bases between. The germline gives CDR1 SEHNR, CDR2 FQNEAQ (reference sequence).

The J gene is TRBJ1-4, the V gene TRBV11-1; TRBD1 is a possible D gene (6 bases). Germline V lookup: CDR1 SGHAT, CDR2 FQDESV (reference sequence). This CDR3 comprises 16 residues. V was shortened by 4 bases and J by 4 bases, with 16 bases between the two germline ends. The CDR3 reads CASSYRSGALNEKLFF. The CDR3 bases are TGTGCCAGCAGCTACCGCTCAGGGGCGCTTAATGAAAAACTGTTTTTT.

The V and J genes are TRBV21-1 and TRBJ1-5; no DNA check was done on the table's D call, TRBD1. TRBV21-1 is noted as a pseudogene. The CDR3 runs to 18 residues. This CDR3 reads CASLPQVPKTYSNQPQHF. The CDR3 bases are TGTGCCAGTTTGCCACAGGTCCCGAAGACTTATAGCAATCAGCCCCAGCATTTT.

The chain combines TRBV7-9 with TRBJ2-2; the match to TRBD2 covers 7 bases. The CDR3 is made up of 14 amino acids. Germline V gene sequence: CDR1 SEHNR, CDR2 FQNEAQ (reference sequence). The V gene end was trimmed by 0 bases and the J gene end by 8 bases; junction bases not matched to a gene: 3. CDR3 in DNA: TGTGCCAGCAGCTTAGCGGGAGGGCCGGGGGAGCTGTTTTTT. Translating gives CASSLAGGPGELFF. Complete variable domain (other parts from reference TRBV7-9 and TRBJ2-2): DTGVSQNPRHKITKRGQNVTFRCDPISEHNRLYWYRQTLGQGPEFLTYFQNEAQLEKSRLLSDRFSAERPKGSFSTLEIQRTEQGDSAMYLCASSLAGGPGELFFGEGSRLTVL.

This chain uses TRBV5-1 with TRBJ1-1, with D possibly TRBD1 on 5 matching bases. The germline V gene has CDR1 SGHRS and CDR2 YFSETQ. Trimming shortened V by 4 bases and J by 1 base, and 14 bases separated the two germline ends. The CDR3 has 15 residues. CDR3 residues: CASSVSGGGNTEAFF. The DNA for the CDR3 is TGCGCCAGCAGCGTGTCCGGCGGGGGGAACACTGAAGCTTTCTTT.

The chain joins TRBV6-5 to TRBJ2-1; D is unclear. V lost 0 bases and J 10 bases, leaving 7 bases between the germline ends. Germline CDR1 is MNHEY and CDR2 is SVGAGI. The CDR3 runs 12 residues. CDR3 nucleotides: TGTGCCAGCAGTTACTCTGGAGAGGAGCAGTTCTTC. It encodes CASSYSGEEQFF.

The gene calls are TRBV9 and TRBJ2-5; the D is unclear. V lost 0 bases and J lost 3, with 6 bases in between. Looked up from germline, CDR1 is SGDLS and CDR2 is YYNGEE. The CDR3 is 13 amino acids. The CDR3 loop is CASSVGIKETQYF. The CDR3 DNA reads TGTGCCAGCAGCGTAGGTATTAAAGAGACCCAGTACTTC.

The genes are TRBV6-5 and TRBJ2-7; possible D gene TRBD2, 5 bases. This CDR3 has 13 residues. V lost 2 bases to trimming and J lost 3 bases, with 8 bases between them. Germline CDR1 and CDR2: MNHEY and SVGAGI. CDR3 bases: TGTGCCAGCAGTTACAGAGGGAACTACGAGCAGTACTTC. Residues: CASSYRGNYEQYF.

This rearrangement joins TRBV12-5 to TRBJ1-2; TRBD1 matches at 10 bases. The CDR3 sequence is 16 residues long. Germline CDR1 is LGHNT and CDR2 is FRNRAP. Trimming cost V 1 base and J 5 bases; bases outside gene matches: 7. The CDR3 region has the DNA TGTGCTAGTGGTTTGGGACAGGGGGCAGTCGCGTATGGCTACACCTTC. Translating it yields CASGLGQGAVAYGYTF. The full variable domain, in which reference TRBV12-5 and TRBJ1-2 provide the parts outside the CDR3, is DARVTQTPRHKVTEMGQEVTMRCQPILGHNTVFWYRQTMMQGLELLAYFRNRAPLDDSGMPKDRFSAEMPDATLATLKIQPSEPRDSAVYFCASGLGQGAVAYGYTFGSGTRLTVV.

The chain combines TRBV7-9 with TRBJ2-2; 8 nucleotides align to TRBD2. CDR3 size: 15 residues. From germline, CDR1 is SEHNR and CDR2 FQNEAQ (reference sequence). V lost 4 bases, J lost 7 bases, and 8 bases stayed unmatched. In DNA form, the CDR3 reads TGTGCCAGCAGCTCCAGCGGGAGAAATAACGGGGAGCTGTTTTTT. Translation gives CASSSSGRNNGELFF.

The V and J genes are TRBV6-5 and TRBJ2-2; D is perhaps TRBD2 (5 bases). The V and J ends lost 6 bases and 6 bases respectively, with 14 bases between them. Per the germline V gene, CDR1 is MNHEY and CDR2 is SVGAGI. This CDR3 spans 14 amino acids. The CDR3 sequence: CASSILVAAGELFF. CDR3 nucleotides: TGTGCCAGCAGCATACTAGTCGCGGCCGGGGAGCTGTTTTTT.

The chain carries TRBV6-5 and TRBJ1-5, with D perhaps TRBD1 (5 bases). The CDR3 runs 13 residues. The germline V and J ends were trimmed by 5 bases and 1 base, with 6 bases remaining between them. Germline V CDR1 and CDR2: MNHEY, SVGAGI. CDR3 amino acids: CASSRQSNQPQHF. CDR3 nucleotides: TGTGCCAGCAGTCGACAGAGCAATCAGCCCCAGCATTTT.

This chain joins TRBV27 and TRBJ2-3; 7 nucleotides line up with TRBD1. From germline, CDR1 is MNHEY and CDR2 SMNVEV (reference sequence). Unmatched junction bases numbered 4, after V lost 2 bases and J lost 2 bases. CDR3 length: 15 residues. CDR3 region: CASSLLGQHTDTQYF. The DNA of the CDR3 is TGTGCCAGCAGTTTACTGGGACAGCACACAGATACGCAGTATTTT.

The rearrangement joins TRBV5-6 to TRBJ1-5; no reliable D call. The V gene's germline CDR1 is SGHDT and CDR2 YYEEEE. This CDR3 has 15 amino acids. V lost 3 bases and J lost 3, with 13 bases in between. The CDR3 coding sequence is TGTGCCAGCAGCTCTCACTTCGGACTCAATCAGCCCCAGCATTTT. This translates into CASSSHFGLNQPQHF.

V and J are TRBV7-9 and TRBJ1-5; 7 bases fit TRBD1. The ends lost 1 base at V and 4 bases at J; junction bases unmatched: 1. CDR1 SEHNR and CDR2 FQNEAQ come from the germline V gene (reference sequence). The CDR3 length is 14 residues. CDR3 loop: CASSLGRGNQPQHF. The CDR3 bases are TGTGCCAGCAGCTTAGGCAGGGGGAATCAGCCCCAGCATTTT.

The chain combines TRBV4-1 with TRBJ2-5; 9 bases fit TRBD2. The CDR3 spans 17 residues. The germline gives CDR1 MGHRA, CDR2 YSYEKL. The ends lost 1 base at V and 5 bases at J; junction bases unmatched: 11. The CDR3 sequence is CASSQVAAGGFRETQYF. The DNA for the CDR3 is TGCGCCAGCAGCCAAGTAGCCGCGGGAGGGTTCCGGGAGACCCAGTACTTC.

The rearrangement joins TRBV6-5 to TRBJ2-2; the match to TRBD1 covers 11 bases. The CDR3 sequence is 16 residues long. V was clipped by 6 bases and J by 8 bases; unmatched bases: 11. Germline V gives CDR1 MNHEY, CDR2 SVGAGI. CDR3 nucleotide sequence: TGTGCCAGCAGCTACGGACAGGGGGCAAATGGAGGGGAGCTGTTTTTT. Translation: CASSYGQGANGGELFF.

The V and J genes are TRBV28 and TRBJ2-3; tentatively, D is TRBD1 (5 bases). The V and J ends lost 1 base and 6 bases respectively, with 17 bases between them. Per germline, CDR1 MDHEN and CDR2 SYDVKM. The CDR3 has 16 amino acids. This chain's CDR3 is CASSLSAYPAGDTQYF. The CDR3, as DNA: TGTGCCAGCAGTTTATCGGCATATCCGGCAGGGGATACGCAGTATTTT.

This clone showed up just a few times. The J gene is TRBJ1-1, the V gene TRBV4-2; no clear D gene. The V gene lost 2 bases and the J gene lost 4 bases, with 5 bases spanning the gap. CDR1 LGHNA and CDR2 YNFKEQ come from the germline V gene. The CDR3 has 12 residues. CDR3 sequence reads: CASSQYSTEAFF. In DNA, the CDR3 is TGTGCCAGCAGCCAATACAGCACTGAAGCTTTCTTT.

The chain joins TRBV5-1 to TRBJ1-1, with 7 bases identical to TRBD1. CDR3 size: 14 residues. Germline V gene sequence: CDR1 SGHRS, CDR2 YFSETQ. V trimming: 2 bases; J trimming: 0 bases; junction bases outside the gene matches: 1. This CDR3 reads CASSLQGMNTEAFF. Here the CDR3 DNA reads TGCGCCAGCAGCTTACAGGGGATGAACACTGAAGCTTTCTTT.

This chain uses TRBV7-2 with TRBJ2-1; the D is unclear. Germline V lookup: CDR1 SGHTA, CDR2 FQGNSA. V was pared by 4 bases and J by 9 bases, with 10 bases between. This CDR3 is built from 12 residues. The CDR3 nucleotides read TGTGCCAGCAGCTCCTATAGAGTTGAGCAGTTCTTC. It translates to CASSSYRVEQFF.

The CDR3 is CAGSDIYNEQFF. DNA for the CDR3: TGTGCCGGTTCGGACATTTACAATGAGCAGTTCTTC. The rearrangement links TRBV19 to TRBJ2-1, with D possibly TRBD1 on 5 matching bases. The germline gives CDR1 LNHDA, CDR2 SQIVND (reference sequence). Trimming pared 11 bases from V and 4 bases from J, leaving 12 bases between. The CDR3 runs to 12 residues.

The J gene is TRBJ1-1, the V gene TRBV19; the match to TRBD1 covers 11 bases. This CDR3 has 13 residues. Germline V CDR1 and CDR2: LNHDA, SQIVND (reference sequence). With 6 bases clipped from V and 8 bases from J, the junction kept 5 bases outside the gene matches. CDR3 coding DNA: TGTGCCAGTAGGGTAGGGACAGGGGGAGAAGCTTTCTTT. This codes for CASRVGTGGEAFF.